Listed below are T cell receptor beta chains from one sample, sequenced in a study of T cell changes during pregnancy in multiple sclerosis. Assay: immunoSEQ multiplex PCR; the TCRdb copy retains only in-frame clones and omits some. The sample records tens of thousands of clones, roughly 90% being singletons. The sequencing here drew on CD8+ T cells from peripheral blood mononuclear cells, taken before pregnancy. These receptors came from a female donor with multiple sclerosis, enrolled in a pregnancy study. Both conserved end residues are part of each CDR3. The D gene is left open where the match is weak. Only some rows state a clone size, as once, few, many or a class for expanded clones.

CDR3 protein: CATSPMGLEALDTEAFF
CDR3 DNA: TGTGCCACCAGCCCTATGGGTTTGGAAGCGCTGGACACTGAAGCTTTCTTT
V gene: TRBV15
D gene: .
J gene: TRBJ1-1
clone size: .

CDR3 protein: CASSQGVREQYF
CDR3 DNA: TGTGCCAGCAGCCAAGGGGTCAGGGAGCAGTACTTC
V gene: TRBV13
D gene: .
J gene: TRBJ2-7
clone size: few

CDR3 protein: CASSYAPAGHYGYTF
CDR3 DNA: TGTGCCAGCAGTTACGCCCCGGCAGGCCACTATGGCTACACCTTC
V gene: TRBV6-5
D gene: .
J gene: TRBJ1-2
clone size: .

CDR3 protein: CAYQGLDEKLFF
CDR3 DNA: TGTGCCTACCAGGGTCTTGATGAAAAACTGTTTTTT
V gene: TRBV30
D gene: .
J gene: TRBJ1-4
clone size: once

CDR3 protein: CSARQGAEAFF
CDR3 DNA: TGCAGCGCACGACAGGGCGCTGAAGCTTTCTTT
V gene: TRBV29-1
D gene: TRBD1
J gene: TRBJ1-1
clone size: few

CDR3 protein: CASSETSGGTDTQYF
CDR3 DNA: TGTGCCAGCAGTGAAACTAGCGGGGGGACAGATACGCAGTATTTT
V gene: TRBV6-4
D gene: TRBD2
J gene: TRBJ2-3
clone size: .

CDR3 protein: CASSSAGTGEETQYF
CDR3 DNA: TGTGCCAGCAGCTCCGCCGGGACAGGGGAGGAGACCCAGTACTTC
V gene: TRBV11-3
D gene: TRBD1
J gene: TRBJ2-5
clone size: .

CDR3 protein: CATSSPSGVYEQYF
CDR3 DNA: TGTGCCACCAGCAGCCCCTCCGGGGTCTACGAGCAGTACTTC
V gene: TRBV15
D gene: .
J gene: TRBJ2-7
clone size: .

CDR3 protein: CASSYYRGRADTQYF
CDR3 DNA: TGTGCCAGCAGCTACTACAGGGGGCGGGCAGATACGCAGTATTTT
V gene: TRBV5-6
D gene: TRBD1
J gene: TRBJ2-3
clone size: .

CDR3 protein: CASSTRQERNHEQYF
CDR3 DNA: TGTGCCAGCAGCACCCGACAGGAGAGGAACCACGAGCAGTACTTC
V gene: TRBV6-5
D gene: .
J gene: TRBJ2-7
clone size: .

CDR3 protein: CASSLNRAGPPLFF
CDR3 DNA: TGTGCCAGCAGTTTAAACAGGGCGGGTCCCCCACTGTTTTTT
V gene: TRBV27
D gene: .
J gene: TRBJ1-4
clone size: .

CDR3 protein: CASSVGRVGEKLFF
CDR3 DNA: TGTGCCAGCAGCGTAGGACGGGTAGGCGAAAAACTGTTTTTT
V gene: TRBV9
D gene: .
J gene: TRBJ1-4
clone size: .

CDR3 protein: CASSRRSEAFF
CDR3 DNA: TGTGCCAGCAGTCGGAGATCTGAAGCTTTCTTT
V gene: TRBV19
D gene: .
J gene: TRBJ1-1
clone size: .

CDR3 protein: CASSLGTGTGADEQYF
CDR3 DNA: TGCGCCAGCAGCTTGGGAACCGGGACAGGGGCCGACGAGCAGTACTTC
V gene: TRBV5-1
D gene: TRBD1
J gene: TRBJ2-7
clone size: once

CDR3 protein: CASSPAPGLAVQETQYF
CDR3 DNA: TGTGCCAGCAGCCCAGCGCCGGGACTAGCGGTGCAAGAGACCCAGTACTTC
V gene: TRBV4-2
D gene: TRBD2
J gene: TRBJ2-5
clone size: .

CDR3 protein: CASHRGSGGDYATQYF
CDR3 DNA: TGTGCCAGCCATAGGGGTAGCGGGGGGGATTATGCGACCCAGTACTTC
V gene: TRBV2
D gene: TRBD2
J gene: TRBJ2-5
clone size: .

CDR3 protein: CASTSGDDSYEQYF
CDR3 DNA: TGTGCCAGCACTTCGGGGGACGACAGCTACGAGCAGTACTTC
V gene: TRBV5-6
D gene: .
J gene: TRBJ2-7
clone size: .

CDR3 protein: CASSENWPANTGELFF
CDR3 DNA: TGTGCCAGCAGTGAAAATTGGCCAGCGAACACCGGGGAGCTGTTTTTT
V gene: TRBV6-1
D gene: .
J gene: TRBJ2-2
clone size: .

CDR3 protein: CASSPHGGLKAFF
CDR3 DNA: TGTGCCAGCAGTCCCCACGGGGGTTTGAAAGCTTTCTTT
V gene: TRBV27
D gene: .
J gene: TRBJ1-1
clone size: .

CDR3 protein: CASSQVVLAGGRSYNEQFF
CDR3 DNA: TGTGCCAGCAGCCAAGTGGTACTAGCGGGGGGGCGGTCCTACAATGAGCAGTTCTTC
V gene: TRBV4-2
D gene: TRBD2
J gene: TRBJ2-1
clone size: .

CDR3 protein: CAIRSDRGQEGYTF
CDR3 DNA: TGTGCCATCAGATCGGACAGGGGGCAAGAGGGCTACACCTTC
V gene: TRBV10-3
D gene: TRBD1
J gene: TRBJ1-2
clone size: .

CDR3 protein: CASQTGVAYEQYF
CDR3 DNA: TGTGCCAGTCAGACAGGGGTCGCCTACGAGCAGTACTTC
V gene: TRBV2
D gene: TRBD1
J gene: TRBJ2-7
clone size: once

CDR3 protein: CASSPQGPNQPQHF
CDR3 DNA: TGTGCCAGCAGTCCACAGGGTCCGAATCAGCCCCAGCATTTT
V gene: TRBV27
D gene: .
J gene: TRBJ1-5
clone size: .

CDR3 protein: CASSLGHNGYTF
CDR3 DNA: TGTGCCAGCAGCCTAGGCCACAATGGCTACACCTTC
V gene: TRBV13
D gene: .
J gene: TRBJ1-2
clone size: .

CDR3 protein: CATTLGSEQYF
CDR3 DNA: TGTGCCACTACCCTAGGAAGCGAGCAGTACTTC
V gene: TRBV19
D gene: .
J gene: TRBJ2-7
clone size: .

CDR3 protein: CASTPGQGITGNTIYF
CDR3 DNA: TGTGCCAGCACCCCCGGACAGGGTATAACTGGAAACACCATATATTTT
V gene: TRBV2
D gene: TRBD1
J gene: TRBJ1-3
clone size: .

CDR3 protein: CASSPGTRVIKQYF
CDR3 DNA: TGTGCCAGCAGCCCCGGGACTAGGGTGATCAAGCAGTACTTC
V gene: TRBV27
D gene: TRBD2
J gene: TRBJ2-7
clone size: .

CDR3 protein: CASSQSGQGSGLFSYNEQFF
CDR3 DNA: TGCGCCAGCAGTCAATCCGGACAGGGCTCTGGTTTGTTCTCGTACAATGAGCAGTTCTTC
V gene: TRBV23-1
D gene: TRBD1
J gene: TRBJ2-1
clone size: .

CDR3 protein: CASSVATGLLNTIYF
CDR3 DNA: TGTGCCAGCAGCGTAGCGACAGGATTACTTAACACCATATATTTT
V gene: TRBV9
D gene: .
J gene: TRBJ1-3
clone size: .

CDR3 protein: CASSGGTSGKGDTQYF
CDR3 DNA: TGTGCCAGCAGCGGAGGGACTAGCGGGAAAGGAGATACGCAGTATTTT
V gene: TRBV11-2
D gene: TRBD2
J gene: TRBJ2-3
clone size: once

CDR3 protein: CASSLDFRGGNQETQYF
CDR3 DNA: TGTGCCAGCAGCTTAGATTTTCGCGGGGGCAACCAAGAGACCCAGTACTTC
V gene: TRBV11-2
D gene: .
J gene: TRBJ2-5
clone size: .

CDR3 protein: CASSYSSGANVLTF
CDR3 DNA: TGTGCCAGTAGTTACAGCTCTGGGGCCAACGTCCTGACTTTC
V gene: TRBV19
D gene: .
J gene: TRBJ2-6
clone size: .

CDR3 protein: CASSLSSSGGAGGNEQYF
CDR3 DNA: TGTGCCAGCAGTTTATCATCTAGCGGGGGGGCGGGAGGTAACGAGCAGTACTTC
V gene: TRBV27
D gene: TRBD2
J gene: TRBJ2-7
clone size: .

CDR3 protein: CASSVARAGGYGYTF
CDR3 DNA: TGTGCCAGCAGCGTAGCTCGGGCCGGGGGCTATGGCTACACCTTC
V gene: TRBV9
D gene: .
J gene: TRBJ1-2
clone size: .

CDR3 protein: CASSPLADLYNEQFF
CDR3 DNA: TGTGCCAGCAGTCCGCTAGCGGATCTATACAATGAGCAGTTCTTC
V gene: TRBV27
D gene: TRBD2
J gene: TRBJ2-1
clone size: .

CDR3 protein: CASAKQAGELFF
CDR3 DNA: TGTGCCAGCGCTAAACAGGCCGGGGAGCTGTTTTTT
V gene: TRBV6-1
D gene: .
J gene: TRBJ2-2
clone size: .

CDR3 protein: CASSSDGEETQYF
CDR3 DNA: TGTGCCAGCAGCTCCGACGGGGAAGAGACCCAGTACTTC
V gene: TRBV7-6
D gene: .
J gene: TRBJ2-5
clone size: .

CDR3 protein: CASSAGQYPSNQPQHF
CDR3 DNA: TGTGCCAGCAGTGCCGGACAGTATCCAAGCAATCAGCCCCAGCATTTT
V gene: TRBV6-1
D gene: .
J gene: TRBJ1-5
clone size: once

CDR3 protein: CAWSTEASGGETQYF
CDR3 DNA: TGTGCCTGGAGTACGGAAGCTAGCGGGGGGGAGACCCAGTACTTC
V gene: TRBV30
D gene: TRBD2
J gene: TRBJ2-5
clone size: once

CDR3 protein: CASSVVRDGGTVNTQYF
CDR3 DNA: TGTGCCAGCAGCGTAGTTCGGGACGGGGGAACGGTGAATACGCAGTATTTT
V gene: TRBV9
D gene: .
J gene: TRBJ2-3
clone size: .

CDR3 protein: CASSVGGGAKNIQYF
CDR3 DNA: TGTGCCAGCAGCGTAGGGGGCGGTGCCAAAAACATTCAGTACTTC
V gene: TRBV9
D gene: .
J gene: TRBJ2-4
clone size: .

CDR3 protein: CASSTPLLDNQGSYEQYF
CDR3 DNA: TGTGCCAGCAGCACTCCACTACTTGACAACCAGGGCAGCTACGAGCAGTACTTC
V gene: TRBV5-6
D gene: .
J gene: TRBJ2-7
clone size: .

CDR3 protein: CGGLSGEQFF
CDR3 DNA: TGCGGGGGCCTCTCGGGTGAGCAGTTCTTC
V gene: TRBV20-1
D gene: .
J gene: TRBJ2-1
clone size: .

CDR3 protein: CASSMAGGNTEAFF
CDR3 DNA: TGTGCCAGTAGTATGGCCGGGGGGAACACTGAAGCTTTCTTT
V gene: TRBV19
D gene: .
J gene: TRBJ1-1
clone size: once

CDR3 protein: CASSLGDFEAFF
CDR3 DNA: TGTGCCAGCAGCTTAGGGGACTTTGAAGCTTTCTTT
V gene: TRBV7-2
D gene: .
J gene: TRBJ1-1
clone size: .

CDR3 protein: CASRLIQGNSPLHF
CDR3 DNA: TGTGCCAGCCGCCTGATACAGGGGAATTCACCCCTCCACTTT
V gene: TRBV27
D gene: TRBD1
J gene: TRBJ1-6
clone size: .

CDR3 protein: CASSFLDHRGGAYETQYF
CDR3 DNA: TGTGCCAGCAGTTTTCTCGACCACCGCGGGGGGGCCTATGAGACCCAGTACTTC
V gene: TRBV7-9
D gene: TRBD2
J gene: TRBJ2-5
clone size: once

CDR3 protein: CASSGLAASTDTQYF
CDR3 DNA: TGTGCCAGTAGTGGTTTAGCGGCTAGCACAGATACGCAGTATTTT
V gene: TRBV19
D gene: .
J gene: TRBJ2-3
clone size: .

CDR3 protein: CASSPAGGELGNTIYF
CDR3 DNA: TGTGCCAGCAGCCCCGCGGGGGGCGAATTGGGAAACACCATATATTTT
V gene: TRBV9
D gene: .
J gene: TRBJ1-3
clone size: .

CDR3 protein: CASSWGTGEAFF
CDR3 DNA: TGTGCCAGCAGCTGGGGGACAGGTGAAGCTTTCTTT
V gene: TRBV13
D gene: TRBD1
J gene: TRBJ1-1
clone size: .

CDR3 protein: CASSLTGGLQPQHF
CDR3 DNA: TGTGCCAGTAGTTTGACAGGGGGCCTACAGCCCCAGCATTTT
V gene: TRBV19
D gene: TRBD1
J gene: TRBJ1-5
clone size: few

CDR3 protein: CATSRRGAGTSGYNEQFF
CDR3 DNA: TGTGCCACCAGCAGACGGGGGGCCGGGACTAGCGGTTACAATGAGCAGTTCTTC
V gene: TRBV15
D gene: TRBD2
J gene: TRBJ2-1
clone size: .

CDR3 protein: CASSQGQSQETQYF
CDR3 DNA: TGTGCCAGCAGCCAGGGACAGTCCCAAGAGACCCAGTACTTC
V gene: TRBV7-9
D gene: TRBD1
J gene: TRBJ2-5
clone size: .

CDR3 protein: CASSVFFRQGINEQFF
CDR3 DNA: TGTGCCAGCAGTGTCTTCTTCCGACAGGGTATCAATGAGCAGTTCTTC
V gene: TRBV27
D gene: TRBD1
J gene: TRBJ2-1
clone size: .

CDR3 protein: CASSHTDRAPWEQYF
CDR3 DNA: TGTGCCAGCAGCCACACCGACAGGGCCCCTTGGGAGCAGTACTTC
V gene: TRBV4-2
D gene: TRBD1
J gene: TRBJ2-7
clone size: .

CDR3 protein: CASSSSGNQPQHF
CDR3 DNA: TGTGCCAGCAGTTCCTCGGGCAATCAGCCCCAGCATTTT
V gene: TRBV27
D gene: .
J gene: TRBJ1-5
clone size: .

CDR3 protein: CASSVAGVAGGVEQFF
CDR3 DNA: TGTGCCAGCAGCGTAGCTGGAGTAGCGGGGGGGGTTGAGCAGTTCTTC
V gene: TRBV9
D gene: TRBD2
J gene: TRBJ2-1
clone size: .

CDR3 protein: CASRPLGDSYGYTF
CDR3 DNA: TGTGCCAGCAGGCCCCTCGGGGACAGCTATGGCTACACCTTC
V gene: TRBV6-1
D gene: TRBD1
J gene: TRBJ1-2
clone size: .

CDR3 protein: CASSPSYEQYF
CDR3 DNA: TGTGCCAGCAGTCCCAGCTACGAGCAGTACTTC
V gene: TRBV6-6
D gene: .
J gene: TRBJ2-7
clone size: .

CDR3 protein: CASTPGLDEQFF
CDR3 DNA: TGTGCCAGCACCCCAGGACTGGATGAGCAGTTCTTC
V gene: TRBV18
D gene: .
J gene: TRBJ2-1
clone size: .